These T cell receptor beta chains were read from a single sample in a study of blood T cell repertoires in COVID-19. Clones were read by immunoSEQ multiplex PCR, and TCRdb kept only the in-frame ones, dropping some. The data contain under 200,000 clones, about 80% of them singletons. Material for sequencing was peripheral blood. All receptors derive from a man between 60 and 75 years old with acute or convalescent COVID-19. Each CDR3 is given with its conserved first and last residue. Fields, in order: V gene, CDR3 length, J gene, clone size, D gene, CDR3 protein, CDR3 DNA. D genes are given only for firm matches. Size is omitted from some rows. Given values are once, few, many or a class for expanded clones.

TRBV5-1,11,TRBJ2-3,.,.,CASTNGDTQYF,TGCGCCAGCACCAACGGGGATACGCAGTATTTT
TRBV3-1/TRBV3-2,14,TRBJ1-2,few,TRBD1,CASSYPGQGGGYTF,TGTGCCAGCAGCTACCCGGGACAGGGGGGTGGCTACACCTTC
TRBV6-6,14,TRBJ2-7,.,TRBD1,CASSRQGDSYEQYF,TGTGCCAGCAGTCGACAGGGGGACAGCTACGAGCAGTACTTC
TRBV28,14,TRBJ1-1,.,.,CASSSTGQNTEAFF,TGTGCCAGCAGTTCGACAGGCCAGAACACTGAAGCTTTCTTT
TRBV9,15,TRBJ2-1,.,.,CASSVLSGTYNEQFF,TGTGCCAGCAGCGTGTTAAGCGGCACTTACAATGAGCAGTTCTTC
TRBV3-1/TRBV3-2,16,TRBJ2-7,many,TRBD1,CASKRGGWTPFYEQYF,TGTGCCAGCAAAAGAGGGGGCTGGACGCCGTTCTACGAGCAGTACTTC
TRBV5-1,18,TRBJ1-4,.,.,CASSSLPDRSPSNEKLFF,TGCGCCAGCAGCTCCTTGCCGGACAGAAGCCCTTCTAATGAAAAACTGTTTTTT
TRBV9,14,TRBJ1-5,.,.,CASSQGRSNQPQHF,TGTGCCAGCAGCCAGGGGCGGAGCAATCAGCCCCAGCATTTT
TRBV29-1,15,TRBJ2-3,.,TRBD2,CSVEALAGDLDTQYF,TGCAGCGTTGAGGCACTAGCGGGGGACCTAGATACGCAGTATTTT
TRBV5-1,16,TRBJ1-6,.,.,CASTYSVSNYNSPLHF,TGCGCCAGCACATACTCCGTCTCGAATTATAATTCACCCCTCCACTTT
TRBV10-2,13,TRBJ1-1,.,.,CASSESRGSSAFF,TGCGCCAGCAGTGAGTCGAGAGGGAGTTCAGCTTTCTTT
TRBV20-1,13,TRBJ1-4,.,.,CSASRATNEKLFF,TGCAGTGCTAGTCGAGCAACTAATGAAAAACTGTTTTTT